The 26 T cell receptor beta chains below all came from one sample that was sequenced in a study of T-cell reconstitution after alpha-beta-depleted transplantation in children. Preparation of the TCRbeta library involved a method that used unique molecular identifiers. Via MiXCR, TCRdb re-called the PCR reads, giving one row per CDR3 protein. The sample has almost 600,000 distinct CDR3 sequences; 25% to 30% are singletons. This sample comprised PBMCs, obtained before TCRalphabeta/CD19-depleted stem cell transplant. These receptors all stem from a boy less than two years old with Wiskott-Aldrich syndrome, due to receive a stem cell transplant.

In this sample, this clonotype turned up a few times. The V gene is TRBV7-8, the J gene TRBJ2-1; D could derive from TRBD1 or TRBD2 (6 bases each). Per the germline V gene, CDR1 is SGHVS and CDR2 is FQNEAQ. V shed 5 bases and J shed 2 bases, with 25 bases lying between them. This CDR3 region has 19 residues. CDR3 DNA sequence: TGTGCCAGCAGCCCGCCCTGGGGCTCCCAAAGGGGGGCCTACAATGAGCAGTTCTTC. This codes for CASSPPWGSQRGAYNEQFF.

The chain links TRBV5-5 to TRBJ2-1; D tentatively reads TRBD1 or TRBD2 (5 bases each). This CDR3 is 13 amino acids long. Trimming stripped 4 bases from V and 9 bases from J, with 14 bases between. The germline V gene encodes CDR1 SGHKS and CDR2 YYEKEE (reference sequence). In DNA form, the CDR3 reads TGTGCCAGCAGCATGGGACCGAGAGGTGAGCAGTTCTTC. This codes for CASSMGPRGEQFF.

The CDR3 sequence is CASSPRPGQQAFF. CDR3 bases: TGTGCCAGCAGCCCCAGACCGGGACAGCAAGCTTTCTTT. The chain links TRBV4-2 to TRBJ1-1, with TRBD1 matching 7 bases. The ends lost 4 bases at V and 9 bases at J; junction bases unmatched: 8. The V gene's germline CDR1 is LGHNA and CDR2 YNFKEQ. CDR3 length equals 13 residues.

This clonotype was counted once. The chain joins TRBV7-8 to TRBJ2-1; D gene unclear. In germline, CDR1 is SGHVS, CDR2 FQNEAQ. This CDR3 spans 16 amino acids. Trimming removed 4 bases from V and 7 bases from J, with 20 bases in between. The CDR3 here is CASSSIGYHSLNEQFF. In DNA, the CDR3 is TGTGCCAGCAGCTCTATCGGCTATCACTCGCTAAATGAGCAGTTCTTC.

This clonotype has only a few counts. The chain uses TRBV5-1 and TRBJ1-2; the D gene is possibly TRBD1 (5 bases). CDR1 is SGHRS, CDR2 YFSETQ, per germline. Between the trimmed V and J ends, which lost 0 bases and 5 bases, there was a span of 8 bases. CDR3 size: 13 residues. The CDR3, as DNA: TGCGCCAGCAGCTTGGCCCCAGGGTATGGCTACACCTTC. Protein: CASSLAPGYGYTF.

The chain joins TRBV28 to TRBJ2-7, with unresolved D. Trimming removed 5 bases at V and 6 bases at J, with 11 bases between. CDR1 is MDHEN, CDR2 SYDVKM, per germline. The CDR3 totals 12 residues. The CDR3 spells CASSPTRFEQYF. DNA for the CDR3: TGTGCCAGCAGTCCAACCCGGTTCGAGCAGTACTTC.

The chain has TRBV5-1 and TRBJ2-1; D is unresolved. Germline V gene sequence: CDR1 SGHRS, CDR2 YFSETQ. The V end was cut by 0 bases, the J end by 6 bases, with 13 bases between. This CDR3 region has 15 residues. The CDR3 protein is CASSLAGPLFNEQFF. The CDR3 nucleotides are TGCGCCAGCAGCTTGGCCGGCCCTCTTTTCAATGAGCAGTTCTTC. The whole variable domain, remainder taken from reference TRBV5-1 and TRBJ2-1, is KAGVTQTPRYLIKTRGQQVTLSCSPISGHRSVSWYQQTPGQGLQFLFEYFSETQRNKGNFPGRFSGRQFSNSRSEMNVSTLELGDSALYLCASSLAGPLFNEQFFGPGTRLTVL.

The rearrangement links TRBV3-1 to TRBJ2-1; 11 nucleotides line up with TRBD2. Germline CDR1 is LGHDT and CDR2 is YNNKEL (reference sequence). J lost 6 bases, V lost 6 bases, and 7 bases had no gene match. The CDR3 consists of 15 residues. CDR3 loop: CASRQLAGVFNEQFF. The CDR3 bases are TGTGCCAGCAGACAACTAGCGGGAGTTTTCAATGAGCAGTTCTTC.

The J gene is TRBJ1-6, the V gene TRBV5-1; the D is unclear. This CDR3 comprises 13 residues. CDR1 and CDR2 (germline): SGHRS, YFSETQ. V was cut by 3 bases and J by 7 bases, with 8 bases left in between. The CDR3 DNA is TGCGCCAGCAGCTCCGTCAGGAATTCACCCCTCCACTTT. This gives the protein CASSSVRNSPLHF.

This chain joins TRBV6-2 or TRBV6-3 and TRBJ2-7; maybe TRBD2 (6 bases). This CDR3 is built from 13 residues. Germline lookup yields CDR1 MNHEY and CDR2 SVGEGT. The V end lost 6 bases, the J end lost 3 bases, and 12 bases lay between the germline ends. CDR3 sequence (DNA): TGTGCCAGCAGGACGGGAGCAGGCTACGAGCAGTACTTC. Protein product: CASRTGAGYEQYF.

This clonotype was counted between two and nine times. The V call is TRBV12-3 or TRBV12-4, the J call TRBJ2-3; D is unresolved. V was pared by 6 bases and J by 10 bases, with 17 bases between. The length of the CDR3 is 13 residues. CDR3 nucleotide sequence: TGTGCCAGCAGCCGTCTCATTTCAGGCGCGCAGTATTTT. As protein: CASSRLISGAQYF.

CDR3 DNA: TGTGCCAGCAGCGTAGTTTCCGGGGCTGGCGGGGAGCTGTTTTTT. This encodes CASSVVSGAGGELFF. The chain is built from TRBV9 and TRBJ2-2; D may match TRBD1 or TRBD2 (5 bases each). V was cut by 0 bases and J by 7 bases, with 13 bases left in between. Germline lookup yields CDR1 SGDLS and CDR2 YYNGEE. CDR3 length: 15 amino acids.

This clonotype came up a few times. CDR3 DNA: TGCCGAACTAATAGAGGGCGGGGCGGCTACACCTTC. Translating gives CRTNRGRGGYTF. This chain connects TRBV20-1 to TRBJ1-2, with TRBD1 as a possible D gene (5 bases). The CDR3 is 12 amino acids. Germline CDR1 is DFQATT and CDR2 is SNEGSKA (reference sequence).

The CDR3 DNA reads TGTGCCAGCAGCTTGAGGGCTAGCGGGAGGTCGCCAGAGACCCAGTACTTC. As protein: CASSLRASGRSPETQYF. This sequence joins TRBV5-5 and TRBJ2-5, with 11 bases that match TRBD2. Trimming at V came to 1 base and at J to 4 bases, leaving 9 bases not matched to a gene. CDR3 length: 17 residues. Looked up from germline, CDR1 is SGHKS and CDR2 is YYEKEE (reference sequence).

Points on this clonotype: At one boundary the junction diverges from the germline segment, which might be a read error. This rearrangement joins TRBV10-3 to TRBJ2-1, with D perhaps TRBD2 (5 bases). Germline V gene sequence: CDR1 ENHRY, CDR2 SYGVKD. The CDR3 covers 12 residues. The CDR3 region is CAIRESAGEQFF. In DNA, the CDR3 is TGTGCCATCAGAGAGTCCGCGGGTGAGCAGTTCTTC.

V is TRBV9 and J is TRBJ2-7; no clear D gene. Germline CDR1 SGDLS, CDR2 YYNGEE. This CDR3 region has 13 residues. V lost 2 bases, J lost 6 bases, and 12 bases lay in between. CDR3 in amino acids: CASSVMLLGEQYF. For the CDR3, the DNA is TGTGCCAGCAGCGTCATGTTGTTAGGCGAGCAGTACTTC. The entire variable domain, with the rest obtained from reference TRBV9 and TRBJ2-7, is as follows: DSGVTQTPKHLITATGQRVTLRCSPRSGDLSVYWYQQSLDQGLQFLIQYYNGEERAKGNILERFSAQQFPDLHSELNLSSLELGDSALYFCASSVMLLGEQYFGPGTRLTVT.

The V call is TRBV20-1, the J call TRBJ2-7; the D call may be TRBD1 or TRBD2 (5 bases each). CDR1 DFQATT and CDR2 SNEGSKA come from the germline V gene (reference sequence). Trimming pared 0 bases from V and 3 bases from J, leaving 15 bases between. CDR3 length equals 15 residues. The CDR3 here is CSARDFRDDNYEQYF. In DNA form, the CDR3 reads TGCAGTGCTAGAGATTTCCGGGACGATAACTACGAGCAGTACTTC.

The rearrangement links TRBV6-2 or TRBV6-3 to TRBJ1-5, with D tentatively TRBD1 (5 bases). Germline-derived CDR1 and CDR2 are MNHEY and SVGEGT. The germline V and J ends were trimmed by 4 bases and 2 bases, with 12 bases remaining between them. The CDR3 runs 15 residues. The CDR3 DNA is TGTGCCAGCAGTTGGTGGAGGGGTCGCAATCAGCCCCAGCATTTT. Translation gives CASSWWRGRNQPQHF.

The chain joins TRBV6-5 to TRBJ2-1, with TRBD1 identical over 7 bases. The length of the CDR3 is 16 residues. The germline gives CDR1 MNHEY, CDR2 SVGAGI. With 4 bases clipped from V and 0 bases from J, the junction kept 6 bases outside the gene matches. DNA of the CDR3: TGTGCCAGCAGTTTCGCCGGGGACAGCTCCTACAATGAGCAGTTCTTC. This encodes CASSFAGDSSYNEQFF.

The J gene is TRBJ1-2, the V gene TRBV28; D may be TRBD1 (5 bases). The V end was cut by 5 bases, the J end by 3 bases, with 16 bases between. CDR1 and CDR2 (germline): MDHEN, SYDVKM. This CDR3 is 15 amino acids long. The DNA for the CDR3 is TGTGCCAGCAGTCGGATTCTGCGGGGGGACTATGGCTACACCTTC. Amino acids: CASSRILRGDYGYTF.

This clonotype was detected only a few times. The chain employs TRBV20-1 and TRBJ2-1; TRBD2 matches 7 bases. Trimming cost V 1 base and J 1 base; bases outside gene matches: 4. The germline V gene encodes CDR1 DFQATT and CDR2 SNEGSKA (reference sequence). The CDR3 extends over 15 amino acids. CDR3 region: CSARATGGSYNEQFF. The CDR3 region has the DNA TGCAGTGCTAGAGCCACGGGAGGATCCTACAATGAGCAGTTCTTC.

This clonotype was detected a few times. This chain connects TRBV12-3 or TRBV12-4 to TRBJ2-5; the D gene is possibly TRBD2 (5 bases). Trimming removed 5 bases at V and 9 bases at J, with 16 bases between. The CDR3 contains 13 residues. As DNA, the CDR3 is TGTGCCAGCAGTCCGCGGGTACAAGTGCCCCAGTACTTC. Its protein is CASSPRVQVPQYF.

This clonotype was seen a handful of times. The J gene is TRBJ2-1, the V gene TRBV9; the match to TRBD2 covers 15 bases. The CDR3 is 17 amino acids. V dropped 3 bases and J dropped 8; count of bases not matched to a gene: 9. Looked up from germline, CDR1 is SGDLS and CDR2 is YYNGEE. The CDR3 DNA follows: TGTGCCAGCAGCGCCTTGCCCTGGACTAGCGGGAGGGATGAGCAGTTCTTC. Its protein is CASSALPWTSGRDEQFF. The full variable domain, with the rest looked up from reference TRBV9 and TRBJ2-1, is DSGVTQTPKHLITATGQRVTLRCSPRSGDLSVYWYQQSLDQGLQFLIQYYNGEERAKGNILERFSAQQFPDLHSELNLSSLELGDSALYFCASSALPWTSGRDEQFFGPGTRLTVL.

The chain links TRBV20-1 to TRBJ1-2; no reliable D call. This CDR3 is 12 amino acids long. From germline, CDR1 is DFQATT and CDR2 SNEGSKA (reference sequence). CDR3 in amino acids: CSLIPVDYGYTF. The CDR3 region has the DNA TGCAGCCTGATCCCCGTGGACTATGGCTACACCTTC.

Details on this clonotype: Since no conserved phenylalanine or tryptophan closes the CDR3, a read error is the likely cause. V usage is TRBV27 and J usage is TRBJ2-3; D ambiguous. Germline V gives CDR1 MNHEY, CDR2 SMNVEV (reference sequence). The CDR3 runs 14 residues. V was trimmed by 5 bases and J by 2 bases, leaving 11 bases between them. The CDR3 nucleotides read TGTGCCAGCAGTGGAGTCCAGCCCACAGATACGCAGTATTTG. Amino acid sequence: CASSGVQPTDTQYL.

To note about this clonotype: The junction departs from germline at one end; a sequencing error may be responsible. The V call is TRBV13, the J call TRBJ2-5; D gene uncertain. Germline lookup yields CDR1 PRHDT and CDR2 FYEKMQ (reference sequence). The CDR3 covers 10 residues. CDR3 protein: CASIGETQYF. CDR3 sequence (DNA): TGTGCCAGCATCGGCGAGACCCAGTACTTT.